This is a list of T cell receptor beta chains from one sample in a study of shared clonotypes between healthy human individuals. Clones were sequenced by immunoSEQ multiplex PCR, and TCRdb holds only the in-frame ones, with some missing. Of around 610,000 clones in the sample, 96% are singletons; the top ten hold approximately 0.1%. The sample was naive CD8+ T cells sorted from blood. These receptor sequences come from a woman aged 25-40 years in good health. Each CDR3 is given with its conserved first and last residue. The D gene is left open where the match is weak. Expanded clones get a size class; other rows say once, few or many, or leave the size out.

v_call	d_call	clone_size	j_call	cdr3_nt	cdr3_aa
TRBV5-5	-	-	TRBJ1-4	TGTGCCAGCAGCTTGACAGTTCCGAATGAAAAACTGTTTTTT	CASSLTVPNEKLFF
TRBV4-1	TRBD1	-	TRBJ2-7	TGCGCCAGCAGCGATGCAGGGACAGTCCCTTACGAGCAGTACTTC	CASSDAGTVPYEQYF
TRBV11-2	-	once	TRBJ2-1	TGTGCCAGCAGCTTAGGGGCGGGATACAATGAGCAGTTCTTC	CASSLGAGYNEQFF
TRBV10-1	TRBD1	-	TRBJ1-3	TGCGCCAGTAGGGGGCAGTCTTTCTCTGGAAACACCATATATTTT	CASRGQSFSGNTIYF
TRBV9	TRBD1	-	TRBJ1-6	TGTGCCAGCAACCCTTCCGGGACAGGGGGCGAGCCCCTCCACTTT	CASNPSGTGGEPLHF
TRBV19	TRBD2	-	TRBJ2-1	TGTGCCAGTAGTCCCCCGGCTAGCGGCTCCTACAATGAGCAGTTCTTC	CASSPPASGSYNEQFF
TRBV2	-	few	TRBJ1-3	TGTGCCAGCAGGACTACAGGAGGCACCATATATTTT	CASRTTGGTIYF
TRBV28	TRBD2	-	TRBJ2-3	TGTGCCAGCAGTTTACCGGCGGGAGCCACAGATACGCAGTATTTT	CASSLPAGATDTQYF
TRBV30	-	-	TRBJ1-2	TGTGCCTGGACCCAAACCGGGTCCTACTATGGCTACACCTTC	CAWTQTGSYYGYTF
TRBV2	TRBD2	-	TRBJ2-4	TGTGCCAGCAGTGAAATGGTCTTGGGGGAGGGCCGGGACAAAAACATTCAGTACTTC	CASSEMVLGEGRDKNIQYF
TRBV7-6	TRBD1	-	TRBJ2-7	TGTGCCAGCAGCTTAGGGGACAGTAACGAGCAGTACTTC	CASSLGDSNEQYF
TRBV30	-	-	TRBJ2-2	TGTGCCTGGAGTAGGTCGGTGAACACCGGGGAGCTGTTTTTT	CAWSRSVNTGELFF
TRBV27	TRBD1	-	TRBJ1-4	TGTGCCAGCACCGCGACAGGGCGCCCCGAAAAACTGTTTTTT	CASTATGRPEKLFF
TRBV13	TRBD2	-	TRBJ2-5	TGTGCCAGCAGCTCCTGGGGAGCGGGAGGCTCCAAAGAGACCCAGTACTTC	CASSSWGAGGSKETQYF
TRBV13	-	-	TRBJ2-7	TGTGCCAGCAGCTCGGAACATTACGGGCAGTACTTC	CASSSEHYGQYF
TRBV30	-	-	TRBJ1-4	TGTGCCTGGAGTTACGGCAGGAATGAAAAACTGTTTTTT	CAWSYGRNEKLFF
TRBV4-1	-	-	TRBJ1-3	TGCGCCAGCAGCCTAACCTCCGGGGCCAGGGAGAACACCATATATTTT	CASSLTSGARENTIYF
TRBV9	TRBD2	-	TRBJ2-7	TGTGCCAGCAGCCCCGGTCGGGAGGGCCCTCAGGAGCAGTACTTC	CASSPGREGPQEQYF
TRBV19	TRBD2	-	TRBJ2-1	TGTGCCAGTAGTGCCGGGACTAGCGAGGTTAAGAATGAGCAGTTCTTC	CASSAGTSEVKNEQFF
TRBV5-4	TRBD2	once	TRBJ2-1	TGTGCCACCTTAGCGGGAGGAGTTAATTTCGATGAGCAGTTCTTC	CATLAGGVNFDEQFF
TRBV27	-	few	TRBJ1-5	TGTGCCAGCAGTCCCTGGAACAATCAGCCCCAGCATTTT	CASSPWNNQPQHF
TRBV25-1	-	-	TRBJ1-5	TGTGCCAGCAGTGATATAGGGGATAGCAATCAGCCCCAGCATTTT	CASSDIGDSNQPQHF
TRBV27	-	-	TRBJ2-1	TGTGCCAGCAGTTTCGTAGGACCAGTGGGTACCGATGAGCAGTTCTTC	CASSFVGPVGTDEQFF
TRBV7-7	TRBD2	-	TRBJ2-5	TGTGCCAGCAGCTTAGGCGGGAGGGCCTCAGAGACCCAGTACTTC	CASSLGGRASETQYF
TRBV28	-	-	TRBJ1-5	TGTGCCAGCATCACAGGTCCCAATCAGCCCCAGCATTTT	CASITGPNQPQHF
TRBV21-1	-	-	TRBJ2-1	TGTGCCAGCCCCCTCGGAGCGTCAAGGGAGCAGTTCTTC	CASPLGASREQFF
TRBV27	TRBD2	-	TRBJ2-1	TGTGCCAGCAGTTTATCTCTCGCGGGAGGAAGTGAGCAGTTCTTC	CASSLSLAGGSEQFF
TRBV7-9	-	-	TRBJ1-2	TGTGCCAGCAGTAAGACAGACTACTATGGCTACACCTTC	CASSKTDYYGYTF
TRBV2	TRBD2	once	TRBJ2-7	TGTGCCAGCAGAGGACTAGATCCCTACGAGCAGTACTTC	CASRGLDPYEQYF
TRBV5-4	TRBD1	-	TRBJ1-1	TGTGCCAGCAGGGACAGGGGGTATAGCACTGAAGCTTTCTTT	CASRDRGYSTEAFF
TRBV9	TRBD1	once	TRBJ2-7	TGTGCCAGCAGCGTCGGACAGGGTCCCTACGAGCAGTACTTC	CASSVGQGPYEQYF
TRBV9	-	once	TRBJ2-1	TGTGCCAGCAGCGCATCTGCGTACAATGAGCAGTTCTTC	CASSASAYNEQFF
TRBV28	TRBD1	-	TRBJ1-1	TGTGCCATGCGCGGGGACAGGGAAATGAACACTGAAGCTTTCTTT	CAMRGDREMNTEAFF
TRBV4-1	-	-	TRBJ1-2	TGCGCCAGCAGCCAAGATCGGGTCAGGGACGGCTATGGCTACACCTTC	CASSQDRVRDGYGYTF
TRBV11-3	-	-	TRBJ2-5	TGTGCCAGCAGCTTAGGGGAGTCGGGCCAAGAGACCCAGTACTTC	CASSLGESGQETQYF
TRBV19	-	-	TRBJ2-2	TGTGCCACCCCCACAGGGACATCGAACACCGGGGAGCTGTTTTTT	CATPTGTSNTGELFF
TRBV28	TRBD1	few	TRBJ1-5	TGTGCCAGCAGTTTATTAACAGGGGGCAGCAATCAGCCCCAGCATTTT	CASSLLTGGSNQPQHF
TRBV19	-	once	TRBJ2-7	TGTGCCAGTATTACCTACGAGCAGTACTTC	CASITYEQYF
TRBV6-1	-	-	TRBJ2-5	TGTGCCAGCCGTCACAGGATACAAGAGACCCAGTACTTC	CASRHRIQETQYF
TRBV28	-	-	TRBJ1-5	TGTGCCAGCTCCCGGGACCCTTCGAAAAATCAGCCCCAGCATTTT	CASSRDPSKNQPQHF
TRBV27	TRBD2	-	TRBJ2-7	TGTGCCACCCGGCCCACCCCGGGACTAGCAGGCCACGAGCAGTACTTC	CATRPTPGLAGHEQYF
TRBV28	-	-	TRBJ2-7	TGTGCCACCCGGGGGCTACTTTACTACGAGCAGTACTTC	CATRGLLYYEQYF
TRBV2	-	-	TRBJ2-7	TGTGCCAGCAGTGACCCGACAGTCCGCTCCTACGAGCAGTACTTC	CASSDPTVRSYEQYF
TRBV28	TRBD1	few	TRBJ1-5	TGTGCCAGCATTCATGACAGGGAATACAATCAGCCCCAGCATTTT	CASIHDREYNQPQHF
TRBV14	TRBD2	-	TRBJ2-2	TGTGCCAGCAGCCACCTAGCGGGTGACACCGGGGAGCTGTTTTTT	CASSHLAGDTGELFF
TRBV6-5	-	-	TRBJ2-7	TGTGCCAGCAGCCCCATGCTCGATACCGAGCAGTACTTC	CASSPMLDTEQYF
TRBV4-1	TRBD2	-	TRBJ2-7	TGCGCCAGCAGCCCTATCGGACTAGCGGGGGCCTACGAGCAGTACTTC	CASSPIGLAGAYEQYF
TRBV7-9	-	few	TRBJ2-4	TGTGCCAGCAGCTTAGCGTTGGGCGGAAACATTCAGTACTTC	CASSLALGGNIQYF
TRBV5-8	-	-	TRBJ1-2	TGTGCCAGCAGCGCCTTACACCGGGCGCTTAATCATGGCTACACCTTC	CASSALHRALNHGYTF
TRBV5-6	TRBD2	-	TRBJ2-5	TGTGCCAGCAGCTTGGCGTGGACTAGCGGGAGGGGAGAGACCCAGTACTTC	CASSLAWTSGRGETQYF
TRBV27	TRBD2	-	TRBJ2-1	TGTGCCAGCAGTGGACTAGCGGGTCACAATGAGCAGTTCTTC	CASSGLAGHNEQFF
TRBV4-1	-	-	TRBJ1-5	TGCGCCAGCAGCCATCCGACCCGAGGGAGCAATCAGCCCCAGCATTTT	CASSHPTRGSNQPQHF
TRBV7-9	TRBD1	-	TRBJ2-5	TGTGCCAGCAGCATAGGACAGGGACTTGTCCAAGAGACCCAGTACTTC	CASSIGQGLVQETQYF
TRBV2	-	-	TRBJ2-7	TGTGCCAGCAATTACGCTCCGTTGAGCTCCTACGAGCAGTACTTC	CASNYAPLSSYEQYF
TRBV5-6	-	once	TRBJ2-1	TGTGCCAGCAGCTTGGGCGGCGGAAGCTCCTACAATGAGCAGTTCTTC	CASSLGGGSSYNEQFF